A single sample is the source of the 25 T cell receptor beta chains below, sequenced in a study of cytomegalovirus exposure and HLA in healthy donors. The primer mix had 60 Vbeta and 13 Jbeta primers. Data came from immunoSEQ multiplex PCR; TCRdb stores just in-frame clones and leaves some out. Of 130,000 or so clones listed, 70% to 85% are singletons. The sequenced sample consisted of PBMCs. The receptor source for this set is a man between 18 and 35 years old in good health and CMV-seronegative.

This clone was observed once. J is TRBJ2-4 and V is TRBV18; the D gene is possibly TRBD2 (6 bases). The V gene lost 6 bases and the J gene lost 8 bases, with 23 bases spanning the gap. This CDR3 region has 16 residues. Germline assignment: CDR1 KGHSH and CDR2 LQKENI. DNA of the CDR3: TGTGCCAGCTCCCCTCTACGAACCGGGGGTCGAGACATTCAGTACTTC. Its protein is CASSPLRTGGRDIQYF.

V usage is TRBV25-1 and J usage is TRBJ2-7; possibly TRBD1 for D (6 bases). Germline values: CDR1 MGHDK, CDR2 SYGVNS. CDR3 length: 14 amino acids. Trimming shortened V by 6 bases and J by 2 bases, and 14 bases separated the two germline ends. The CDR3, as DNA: TGTGCCAGCAGAAACAGGGTCCCCCCCTACGAGCAGTACTTC. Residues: CASRNRVPPYEQYF.

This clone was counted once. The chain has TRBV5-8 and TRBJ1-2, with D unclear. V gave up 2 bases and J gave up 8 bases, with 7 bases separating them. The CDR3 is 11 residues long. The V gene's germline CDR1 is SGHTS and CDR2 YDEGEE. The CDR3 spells CASSFAGGYTF. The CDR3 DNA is TGTGCCAGCAGCTTCGCCGGGGGCTACACCTTC. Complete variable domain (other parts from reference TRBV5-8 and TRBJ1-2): EAGVTQSPTHLIKTRGQQATLRCSPISGHTSVYWYQQALGLGLQFLLWYDEGEERNRGNFPPRFSGRQFPNYSSELNVNALELEDSALYLCASSFAGGYTFGSGTRLTVV.

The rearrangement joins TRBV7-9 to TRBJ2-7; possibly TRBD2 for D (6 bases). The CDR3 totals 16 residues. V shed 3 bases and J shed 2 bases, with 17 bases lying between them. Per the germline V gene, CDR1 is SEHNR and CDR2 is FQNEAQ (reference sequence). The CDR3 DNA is TGTGCCAGCAGCTTGGGGTCGGGACTCCCTCCCTACGAGCAGTACTTC. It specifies CASSLGSGLPPYEQYF.

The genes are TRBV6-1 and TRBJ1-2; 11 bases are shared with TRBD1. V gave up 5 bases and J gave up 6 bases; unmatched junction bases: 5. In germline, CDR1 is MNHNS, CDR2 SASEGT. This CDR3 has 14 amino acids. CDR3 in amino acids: CASSLGQGADGYTF. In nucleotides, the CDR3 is TGTGCCAGCAGTTTAGGACAGGGGGCTGATGGCTACACCTTC.

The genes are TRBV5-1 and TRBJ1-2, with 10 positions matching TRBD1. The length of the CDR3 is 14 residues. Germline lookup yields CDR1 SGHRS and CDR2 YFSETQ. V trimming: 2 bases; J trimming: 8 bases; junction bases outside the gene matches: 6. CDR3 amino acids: CASSFRQGASGYTF. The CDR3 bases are TGCGCCAGCAGCTTCCGACAGGGGGCATCCGGCTACACCTTC.

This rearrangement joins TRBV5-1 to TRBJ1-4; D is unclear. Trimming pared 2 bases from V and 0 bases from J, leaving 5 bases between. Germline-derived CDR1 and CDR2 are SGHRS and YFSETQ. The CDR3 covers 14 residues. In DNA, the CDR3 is TGCGCCAGCAGCTTATTAGCAACTAATGAAAAACTGTTTTTT. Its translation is CASSLLATNEKLFF.

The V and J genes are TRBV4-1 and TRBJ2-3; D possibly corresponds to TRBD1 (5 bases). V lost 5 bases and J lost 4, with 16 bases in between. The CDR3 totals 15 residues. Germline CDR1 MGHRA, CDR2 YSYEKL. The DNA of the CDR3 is TGCGCCAGCAGCGACAGTGCTTTCGGTGCAGATACGCAGTATTTT. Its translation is CASSDSAFGADTQYF.

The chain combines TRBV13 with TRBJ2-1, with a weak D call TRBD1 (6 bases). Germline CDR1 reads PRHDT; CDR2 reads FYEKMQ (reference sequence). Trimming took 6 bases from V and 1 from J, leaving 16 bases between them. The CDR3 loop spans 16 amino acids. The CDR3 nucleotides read TGTGCCAGCAGGCCCAGACAGGACAGTTCCTACAATGAGCAGTTCTTC. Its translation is CASRPRQDSSYNEQFF.

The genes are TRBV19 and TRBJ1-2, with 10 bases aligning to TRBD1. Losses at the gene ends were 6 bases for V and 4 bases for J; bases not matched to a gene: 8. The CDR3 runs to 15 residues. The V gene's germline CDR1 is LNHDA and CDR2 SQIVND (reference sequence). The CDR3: CASRKGQGMSYGYTF. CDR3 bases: TGTGCCAGTAGAAAGGGACAGGGGATGAGCTATGGCTACACCTTC. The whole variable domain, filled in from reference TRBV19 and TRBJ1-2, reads DGGITQSPKYLFRKEGQNVTLSCEQNLNHDAMYWYRQDPGQGLRLIYYSQIVNDFQKGDIAEGYSVSREKKESFPLTVTSAQKNPTAFYLCASRKGQGMSYGYTFGSGTRLTVV.

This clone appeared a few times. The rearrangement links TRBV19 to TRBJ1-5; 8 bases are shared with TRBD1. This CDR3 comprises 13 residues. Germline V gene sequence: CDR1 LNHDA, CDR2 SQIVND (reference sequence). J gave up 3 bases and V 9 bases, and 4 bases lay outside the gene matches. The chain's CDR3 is CASGDRHNQPQHF. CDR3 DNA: TGTGCCAGCGGGGACAGGCACAATCAGCCCCAGCATTTT.

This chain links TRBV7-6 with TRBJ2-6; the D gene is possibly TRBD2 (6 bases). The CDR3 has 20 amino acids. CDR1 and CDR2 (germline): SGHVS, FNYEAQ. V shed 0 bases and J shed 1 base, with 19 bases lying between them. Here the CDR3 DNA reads TGTGCCAGCAGCTTAGCGAGCGGTTCCGGGGGAGCTTCTGGGGCCAACGTCCTGACTTTC. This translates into CASSLASGSGGASGANVLTF.

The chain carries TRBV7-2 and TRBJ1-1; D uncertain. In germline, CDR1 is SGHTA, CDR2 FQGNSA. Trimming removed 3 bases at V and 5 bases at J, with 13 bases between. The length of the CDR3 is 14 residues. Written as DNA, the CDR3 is TGTGCCAGCAGCTTGGCGGGCCCGAGTACTGAAGCTTTCTTT. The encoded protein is CASSLAGPSTEAFF.

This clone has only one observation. CDR3 sequence reads: CASSGGVGSQPQHF. Written as DNA, the CDR3 is TGTGCCAGCAGTGGGGGGGTCGGAAGTCAGCCCCAGCATTTT. This rearrangement joins TRBV7-8 to TRBJ1-5, with D possibly TRBD1 on 5 matching bases. Germline V lookup: CDR1 SGHVS, CDR2 FQNEAQ. The CDR3 consists of 14 residues. Trimming stripped 6 bases from V and 6 bases from J, with 15 bases between.

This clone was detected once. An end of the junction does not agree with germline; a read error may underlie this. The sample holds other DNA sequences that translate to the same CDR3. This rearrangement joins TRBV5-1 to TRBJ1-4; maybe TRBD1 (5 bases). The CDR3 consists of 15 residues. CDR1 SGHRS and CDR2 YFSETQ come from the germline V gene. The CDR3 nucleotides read TGTGCCAGCACCCTAGGCGGGGCGGGGGATGAAAAACTGTTTTTT. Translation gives CASTLGGAGDEKLFF.

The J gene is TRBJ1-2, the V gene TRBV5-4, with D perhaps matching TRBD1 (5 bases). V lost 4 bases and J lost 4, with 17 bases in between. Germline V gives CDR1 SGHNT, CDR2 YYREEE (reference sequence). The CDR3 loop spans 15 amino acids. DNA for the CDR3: TGTGCCAGCAGCCCGGCCTCGGGGGACCTCTATGGCTACACCTTC. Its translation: CASSPASGDLYGYTF.

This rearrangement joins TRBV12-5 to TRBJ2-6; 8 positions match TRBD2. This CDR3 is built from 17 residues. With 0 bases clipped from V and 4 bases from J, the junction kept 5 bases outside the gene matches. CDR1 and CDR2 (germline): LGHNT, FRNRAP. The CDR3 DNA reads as TGTGCTAGTGGTTTGGTACGGGGGGGCTCGGGGGCCAACGTCCTGACTTTC. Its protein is CASGLVRGGSGANVLTF.

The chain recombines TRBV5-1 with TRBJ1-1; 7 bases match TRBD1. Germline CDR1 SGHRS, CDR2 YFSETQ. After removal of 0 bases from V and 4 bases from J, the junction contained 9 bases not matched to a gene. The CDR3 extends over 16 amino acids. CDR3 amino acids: CASSLETYRGTTEAFF. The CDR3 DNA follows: TGCGCCAGCAGCTTGGAGACCTACAGGGGTACCACTGAAGCTTTCTTT.

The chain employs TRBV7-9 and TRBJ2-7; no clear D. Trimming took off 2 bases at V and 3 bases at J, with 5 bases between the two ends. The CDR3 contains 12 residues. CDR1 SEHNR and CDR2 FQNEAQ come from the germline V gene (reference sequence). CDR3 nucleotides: TGTGCCAGCAGCTTACGCTACTACGAGCAGTACTTC. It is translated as CASSLRYYEQYF.

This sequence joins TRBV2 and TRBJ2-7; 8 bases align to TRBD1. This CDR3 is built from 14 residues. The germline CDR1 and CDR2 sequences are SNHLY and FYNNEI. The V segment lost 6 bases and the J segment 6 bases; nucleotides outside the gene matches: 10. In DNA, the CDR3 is TGTGCCAGCAGCCCCCTTGCAGGGGGCGGCGAGCAGTACTTC. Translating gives CASSPLAGGGEQYF.

This chain's CDR3 is CASSKTSGGYTDTQYF. In DNA form, the CDR3 reads TGTGCCAGCAGCAAGACTAGCGGGGGGTACACAGATACGCAGTATTTT. The chain employs TRBV7-2 and TRBJ2-3; 13 bases fit TRBD2. The CDR3 covers 16 residues. The V segment lost 5 bases and the J segment 2 bases; nucleotides outside the gene matches: 4. Germline loops: CDR1 SGHTA, CDR2 FQGNSA.

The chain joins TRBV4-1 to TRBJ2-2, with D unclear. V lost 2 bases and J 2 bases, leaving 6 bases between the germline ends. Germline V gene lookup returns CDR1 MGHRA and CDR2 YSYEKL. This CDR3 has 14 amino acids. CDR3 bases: TGCGCCAGCAGCCAACTAATAAACACCGGGGAGCTGTTTTTT. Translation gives CASSQLINTGELFF.

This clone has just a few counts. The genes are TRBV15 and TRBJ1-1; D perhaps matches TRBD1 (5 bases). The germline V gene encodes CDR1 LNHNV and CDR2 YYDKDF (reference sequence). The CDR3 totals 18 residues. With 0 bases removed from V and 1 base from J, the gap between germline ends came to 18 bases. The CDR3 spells CATSRDEDLQGRNTEAFF. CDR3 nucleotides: TGTGCCACCAGCAGAGATGAAGACCTTCAGGGCAGGAACACTGAAGCTTTCTTT.

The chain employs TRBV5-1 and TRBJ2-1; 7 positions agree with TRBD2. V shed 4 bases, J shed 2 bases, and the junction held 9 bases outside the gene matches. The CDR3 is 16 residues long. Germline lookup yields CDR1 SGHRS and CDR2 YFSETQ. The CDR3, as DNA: TGCGCCAGCAGCGTGGAACCTAGCGGAGCCTACAATGAGCAGTTCTTC. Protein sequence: CASSVEPSGAYNEQFF. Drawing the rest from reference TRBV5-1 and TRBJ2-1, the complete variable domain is KAGVTQTPRYLIKTRGQQVTLSCSPISGHRSVSWYQQTPGQGLQFLFEYFSETQRNKGNFPGRFSGRQFSNSRSEMNVSTLELGDSALYLCASSVEPSGAYNEQFFGPGTRLTVL.

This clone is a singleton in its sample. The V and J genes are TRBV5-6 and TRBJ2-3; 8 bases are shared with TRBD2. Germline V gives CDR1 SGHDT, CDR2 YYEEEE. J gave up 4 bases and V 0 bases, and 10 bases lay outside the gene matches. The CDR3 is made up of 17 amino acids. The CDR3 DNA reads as TGTGCCAGCAGCTTGGAAACTTCGGGGGGGGCCGCAGATACGCAGTATTTT. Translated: CASSLETSGGAADTQYF.